This is a list of T cell receptor beta chains from one sample in a study of T cells in Graves' hyperthyroidism and ophthalmopathy. Each CDR3 protein is one row after TCRdb ran MiXCR on the multiplex PCR reads. The sample lists about 580,000 distinct CDR3 sequences, approximately 15% occurring once. The sequencing sample was made of blood. The receptors were gathered from a woman aged 25 to 39 with Graves' hyperthyroidism that later progressed to Graves' ophthalmopathy. Both conserved end residues are part of each CDR3. The order of the fields is V gene, clone size, J gene, D gene, CDR3 DNA, CDR3 protein. D genes are given only for firm matches. The size entry gives once, few, many or a size class.

>TRBV6-1|many|TRBJ2-7|TRBD1
TGTGCCAGCAGTTTTACAGGGGACGAGCAGTACTTC
CASSFTGDEQYF
>TRBV5-1|many|TRBJ2-2|.
TGCGCCAGCAGCTCGGGACACACCGACACCGGGGAGCTGTTTTTT
CASSSGHTDTGELFF
>TRBV28|many|TRBJ1-4|TRBD1
TGTGCCAGCAGCACTGACAGGGGGCGCGATGAAAAACTGTTTTTT
CASSTDRGRDEKLFF
>TRBV20-1|many|TRBJ2-1|.
TGCAGTGCTAATCAGGAGCCGAGCTCCTACAATGAGCAGTTCTTC
CSANQEPSSYNEQFF
>TRBV6-1|many|TRBJ2-3|.
TGTGCCAGCAGAGATGCGGGACACAAACCTAGCACAGATACGCAGTATTTT
CASRDAGHKPSTDTQYF
>TRBV19|few|TRBJ2-2|.
TGTGCCAGTAGTATATTGAAGGGGACCATGAACACCGGGGAGCTGTTTTTT
CASSILKGTMNTGELFF
>TRBV2|many|TRBJ2-1|.
TGTGCCAGCAGTCCGGGAAGGGGGGAATACAATGAGCAGTTCTTC
CASSPGRGEYNEQFF
>TRBV28|many|TRBJ2-5|TRBD2
TGTGCCAGCAGCCAACCGGGACTAGCCTTAGAGACCCAGTACTTC
CASSQPGLALETQYF
>TRBV30|many|TRBJ1-4|.
TGTGCCTGGGAGGACTATGAAAAACTGTTTTTT
CAWEDYEKLFF
>TRBV29-1|many|TRBJ1-1|TRBD1
TGCAGCGTCGTGGGACAGTCGAACACTGAAGCTTTCTTT
CSVVGQSNTEAFF
>TRBV3-1|many|TRBJ2-1|.
TGTGCCAGCAGCCAAGATTCAAACTTCTACAATGAGCAGTTCTTC
CASSQDSNFYNEQFF
>TRBV6-6|many|TRBJ2-5|.
TGTGCCAGCAGTTACTCTGGGGGAATGGAGACCCAGTACTTC
CASSYSGGMETQYF
>TRBV20-1|few|TRBJ1-5|.
TGCAGTGCTGGGAATCAGCCCCAGCATTTT
CSAGNQPQHF
>TRBV20-1|many|TRBJ1-2|.
TGCAGTGCCTACCGGATCGCCTATGGCTACACCTTC
CSAYRIAYGYTF
>TRBV6-2/TRBV6-3|many|TRBJ1-2|TRBD1
TGTGCCAGCAGTCACTCGGACAGGGGGCTTGACGGCTACACCTTC
CASSHSDRGLDGYTF